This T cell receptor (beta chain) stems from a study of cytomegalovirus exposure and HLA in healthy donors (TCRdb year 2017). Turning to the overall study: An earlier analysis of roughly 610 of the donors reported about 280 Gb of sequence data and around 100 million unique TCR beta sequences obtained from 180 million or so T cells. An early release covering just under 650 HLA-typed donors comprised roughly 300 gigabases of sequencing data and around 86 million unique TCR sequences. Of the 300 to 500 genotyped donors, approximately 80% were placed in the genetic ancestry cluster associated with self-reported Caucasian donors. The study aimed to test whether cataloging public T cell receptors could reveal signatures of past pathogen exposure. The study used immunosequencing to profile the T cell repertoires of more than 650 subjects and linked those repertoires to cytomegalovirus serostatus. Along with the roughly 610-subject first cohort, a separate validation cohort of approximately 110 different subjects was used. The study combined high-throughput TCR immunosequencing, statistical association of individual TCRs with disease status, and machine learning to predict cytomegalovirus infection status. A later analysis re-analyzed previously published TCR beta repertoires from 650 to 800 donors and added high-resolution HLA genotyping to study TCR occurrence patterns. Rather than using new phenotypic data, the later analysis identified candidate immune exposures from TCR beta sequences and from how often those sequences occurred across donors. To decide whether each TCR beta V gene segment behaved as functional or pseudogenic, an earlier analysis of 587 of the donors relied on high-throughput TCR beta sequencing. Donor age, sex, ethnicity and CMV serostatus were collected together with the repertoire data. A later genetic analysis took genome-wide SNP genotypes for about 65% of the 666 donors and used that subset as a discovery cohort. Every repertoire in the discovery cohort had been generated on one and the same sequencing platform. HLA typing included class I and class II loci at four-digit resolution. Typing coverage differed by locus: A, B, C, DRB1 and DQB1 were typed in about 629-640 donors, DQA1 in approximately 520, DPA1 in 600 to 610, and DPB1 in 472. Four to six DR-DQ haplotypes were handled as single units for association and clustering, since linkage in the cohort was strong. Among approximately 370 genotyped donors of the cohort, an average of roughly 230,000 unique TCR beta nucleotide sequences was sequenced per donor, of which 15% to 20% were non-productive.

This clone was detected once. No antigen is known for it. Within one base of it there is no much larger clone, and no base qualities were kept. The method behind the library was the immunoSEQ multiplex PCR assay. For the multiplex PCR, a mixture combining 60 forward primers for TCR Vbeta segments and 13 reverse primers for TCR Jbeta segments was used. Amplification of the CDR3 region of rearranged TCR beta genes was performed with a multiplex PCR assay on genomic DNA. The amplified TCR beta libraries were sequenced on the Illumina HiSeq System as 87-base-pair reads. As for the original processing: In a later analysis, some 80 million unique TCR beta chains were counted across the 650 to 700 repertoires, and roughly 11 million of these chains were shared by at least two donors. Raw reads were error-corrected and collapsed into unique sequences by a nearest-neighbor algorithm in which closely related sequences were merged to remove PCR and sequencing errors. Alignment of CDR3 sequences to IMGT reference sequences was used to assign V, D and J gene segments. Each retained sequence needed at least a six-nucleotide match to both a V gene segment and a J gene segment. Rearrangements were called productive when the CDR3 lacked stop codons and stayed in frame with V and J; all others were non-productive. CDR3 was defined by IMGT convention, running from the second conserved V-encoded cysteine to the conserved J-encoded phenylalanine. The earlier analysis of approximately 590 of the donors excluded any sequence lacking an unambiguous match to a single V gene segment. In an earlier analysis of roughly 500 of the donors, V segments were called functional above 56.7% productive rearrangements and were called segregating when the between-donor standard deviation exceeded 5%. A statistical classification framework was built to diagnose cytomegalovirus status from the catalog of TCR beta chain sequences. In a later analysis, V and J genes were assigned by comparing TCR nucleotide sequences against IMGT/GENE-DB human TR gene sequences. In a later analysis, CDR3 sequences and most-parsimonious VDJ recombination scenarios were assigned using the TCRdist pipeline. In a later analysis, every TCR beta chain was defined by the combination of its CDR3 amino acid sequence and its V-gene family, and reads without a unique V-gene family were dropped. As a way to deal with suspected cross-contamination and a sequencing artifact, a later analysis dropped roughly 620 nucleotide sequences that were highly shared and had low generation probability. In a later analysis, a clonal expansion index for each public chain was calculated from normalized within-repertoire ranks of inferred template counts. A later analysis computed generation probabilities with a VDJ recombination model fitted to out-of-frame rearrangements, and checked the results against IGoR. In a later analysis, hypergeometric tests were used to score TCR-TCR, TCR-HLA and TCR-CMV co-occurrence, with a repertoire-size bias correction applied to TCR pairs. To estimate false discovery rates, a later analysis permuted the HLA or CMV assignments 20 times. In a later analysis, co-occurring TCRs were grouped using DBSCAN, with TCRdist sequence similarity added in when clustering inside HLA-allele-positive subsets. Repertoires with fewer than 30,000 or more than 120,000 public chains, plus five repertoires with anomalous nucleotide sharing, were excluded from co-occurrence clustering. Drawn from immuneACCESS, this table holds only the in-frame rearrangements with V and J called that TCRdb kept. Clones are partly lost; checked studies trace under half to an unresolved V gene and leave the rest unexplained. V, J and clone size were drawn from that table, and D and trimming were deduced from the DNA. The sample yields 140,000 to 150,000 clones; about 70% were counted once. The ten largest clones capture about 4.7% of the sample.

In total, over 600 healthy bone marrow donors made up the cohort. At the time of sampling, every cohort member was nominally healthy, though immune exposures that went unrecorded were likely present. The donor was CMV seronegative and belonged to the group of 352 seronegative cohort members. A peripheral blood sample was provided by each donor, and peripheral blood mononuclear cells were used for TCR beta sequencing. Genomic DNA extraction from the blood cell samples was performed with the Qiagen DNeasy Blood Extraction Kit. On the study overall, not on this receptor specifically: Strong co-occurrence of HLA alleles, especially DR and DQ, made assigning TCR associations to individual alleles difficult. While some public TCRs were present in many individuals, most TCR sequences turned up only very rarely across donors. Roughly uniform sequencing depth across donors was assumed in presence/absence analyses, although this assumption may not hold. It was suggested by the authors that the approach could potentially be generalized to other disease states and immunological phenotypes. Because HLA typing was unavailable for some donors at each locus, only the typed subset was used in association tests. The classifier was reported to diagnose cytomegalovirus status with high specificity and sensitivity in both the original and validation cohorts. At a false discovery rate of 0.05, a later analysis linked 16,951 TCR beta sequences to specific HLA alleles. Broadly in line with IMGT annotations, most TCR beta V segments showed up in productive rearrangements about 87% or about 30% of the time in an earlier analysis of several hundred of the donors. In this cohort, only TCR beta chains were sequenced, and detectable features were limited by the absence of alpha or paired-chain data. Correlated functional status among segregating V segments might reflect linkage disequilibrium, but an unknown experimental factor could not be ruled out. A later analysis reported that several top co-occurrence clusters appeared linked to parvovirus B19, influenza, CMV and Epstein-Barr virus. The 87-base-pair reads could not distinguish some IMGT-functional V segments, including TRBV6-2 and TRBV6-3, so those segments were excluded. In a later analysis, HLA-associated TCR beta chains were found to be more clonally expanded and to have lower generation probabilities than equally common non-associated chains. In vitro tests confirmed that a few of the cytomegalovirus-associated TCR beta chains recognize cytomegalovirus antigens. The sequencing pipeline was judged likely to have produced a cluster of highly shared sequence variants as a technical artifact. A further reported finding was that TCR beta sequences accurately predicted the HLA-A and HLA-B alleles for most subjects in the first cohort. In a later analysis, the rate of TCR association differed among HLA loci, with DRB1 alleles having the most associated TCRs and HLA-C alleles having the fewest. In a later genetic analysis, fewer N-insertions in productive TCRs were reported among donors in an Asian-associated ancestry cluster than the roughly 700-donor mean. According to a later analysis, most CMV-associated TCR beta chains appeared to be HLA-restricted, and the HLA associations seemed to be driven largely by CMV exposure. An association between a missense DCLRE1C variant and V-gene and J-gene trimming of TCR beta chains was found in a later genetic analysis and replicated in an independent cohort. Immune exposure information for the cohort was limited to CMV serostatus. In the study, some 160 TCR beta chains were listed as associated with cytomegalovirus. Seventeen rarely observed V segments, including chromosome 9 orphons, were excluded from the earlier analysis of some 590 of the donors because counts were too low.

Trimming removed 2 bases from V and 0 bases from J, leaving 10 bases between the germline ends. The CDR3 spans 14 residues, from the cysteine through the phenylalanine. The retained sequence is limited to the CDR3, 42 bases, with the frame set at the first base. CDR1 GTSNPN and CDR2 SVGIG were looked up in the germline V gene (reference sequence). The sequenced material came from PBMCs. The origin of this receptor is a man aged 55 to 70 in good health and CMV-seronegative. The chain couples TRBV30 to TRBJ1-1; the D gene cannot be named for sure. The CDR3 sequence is CAWSPTAMNTEAFF. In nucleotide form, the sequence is TGTGCCTGGAGTCCAACAGCAATGAACACTGAAGCTTTCTTT.